Below, 28 T cell receptor beta chains from the same sample are listed, as sequenced in a study of PD-1 blockade in classical Hodgkin lymphoma (dated by TCRdb to between 2020 and 2021). This sample's time point label indicates: cycle 4 day 1 (C4D1), after more than five weeks of nivolumab. All trial patients had relapsed after autologous stem cell transplantation, with cohorts A, B and C differing in prior brentuximab vedotin exposure. CD4+ T cells were purified from thawed PBMCs by magnetic negative selection with a Miltenyi CD4+ T cell isolation kit. The library was made by the immunoSEQ multiplex PCR assay. TCRdb retrieved this table from immuneACCESS and kept in-frame rearrangements only. Not all clones are present; in checked studies, unresolved V genes account for under half, and no reason is known for the remainder. The table for this sample lists about 30,000 clones; approximately 78% of them were counted only once. Clones ranked in the top ten supply approximately 0.62% of the sample.

The material sequenced was CD4+ T cells from blood, taken before the fourth cycle of nivolumab. These receptor sequences come from a human donor with classical Hodgkin lymphoma.

The rearrangement joins TRBV11-2 to TRBJ1-1; D might be TRBD1 (6 bases). CDR1 is SGHAT and CDR2 is FQNNGV in the germline V gene. The CDR3 spans 12 residues. The ends were cut back, 4 bases at V and 7 bases at J, with 10 bases in the middle. The CDR3 here is CASSSRTVEAFF. The CDR3 DNA follows: TGTGCCAGCAGCTCGAGGACAGTTGAAGCTTTCTTT.

The V call is TRBV9, the J call TRBJ1-4; 10 nucleotides align to TRBD1. The CDR3 is 15 amino acids. CDR1 and CDR2 from the germline V gene are SGDLS and YYNGEE. V gave up 3 bases and J gave up 5 bases; unmatched junction bases: 4. The CDR3 loop is CASSAGGQGNEKLFF. As DNA, the CDR3 is TGTGCCAGCAGCGCGGGGGGACAGGGGAATGAAAAACTGTTTTTT.

This clone was seen only once. This chain connects TRBV5-4 to TRBJ1-2; 7 nucleotides align to TRBD1. With V trimmed by 4 bases and J by 6 bases, 6 bases remained unmatched. Germline V CDR1 and CDR2: SGHNT, YYREEE (reference sequence). The CDR3 contains 13 residues. CDR3 nucleotide sequence: TGTGCCAGCAGCCCGACAGGGTCGGATGGCTACACCTTC. Translation: CASSPTGSDGYTF.

The V call is TRBV7-3, the J call TRBJ2-2; D is undetermined. The CDR3 consists of 15 residues. Trimming took 5 bases from V and 5 from J, leaving 15 bases between them. Germline values: CDR1 SGHTA, CDR2 FQGTGA. The CDR3 loop is CASSPTARSTGELFF. CDR3 DNA sequence: TGTGCCAGCAGCCCAACGGCTCGGTCTACCGGGGAGCTGTTTTTT.

This chain uses TRBV6-6 with TRBJ2-3; unclear D gene. V was cut by 5 bases and J by 13 bases, with 13 bases left in between. The CDR3 has 11 residues. Looked up from germline, CDR1 is MNHNY and CDR2 is SVGAGI (reference sequence). The CDR3 spells CASSGEDLEYF. In DNA, the CDR3 is TGTGCCAGCAGTGGGGAAGACCTGGAGTATTTT.

The chain uses TRBV5-1 and TRBJ2-7; possible D gene TRBD2, 5 bases. V lost 2 bases, J lost 6 bases, and 12 bases lay in between. CDR1 is SGHRS, CDR2 YFSETQ, per germline. This CDR3 region has 13 residues. In DNA, the CDR3 is TGCGCCAGCAGCTTCGATGAGGGTTCCGAGCAGTACTTC. This sequence encodes CASSFDEGSEQYF.

This chain links TRBV5-1 with TRBJ1-4; possible D gene TRBD1, 6 bases. CDR3 size: 14 residues. The germline CDR1 and CDR2 sequences are SGHRS and YFSETQ. With 2 bases removed from V and 2 bases from J, the gap between germline ends came to 7 bases. The CDR3 sequence: CASSFQGTNEKLFF. CDR3 nucleotides: TGCGCCAGCAGCTTCCAGGGGACTAATGAAAAACTGTTTTTT.

This chain uses TRBV6-1 with TRBJ1-6; D gene unclear. V lost 7 bases and J lost 6, with 16 bases in between. CDR1 is MNHNS and CDR2 is SASEGT in the germline V gene. The CDR3 length is 15 residues. The CDR3 is CASIRHGSSNSPLHF. In nucleotides, the CDR3 is TGTGCCAGCATTCGACATGGTTCTTCTAATTCACCCCTCCACTTT.

The chain joins TRBV6-5 to TRBJ1-1; D possibly corresponds to TRBD1 (5 bases). Trimming removed 0 bases from V and 5 bases from J, with 13 bases in between. Germline loops: CDR1 MNHEY, CDR2 SVGAGI. This CDR3 spans 15 amino acids. The CDR3 DNA reads as TGTGCCAGCAGTTACTCGTCGGGGGGACGGACTGAAGCTTTCTTT. Protein sequence: CASSYSSGGRTEAFF.

The chain has TRBV5-1 and TRBJ1-5; D uncertain. The CDR3 length is 13 residues. V lost 4 bases and J lost 7, with 12 bases in between. Germline V gene data show CDR1 as SGHRS and CDR2 as YFSETQ. The chain's CDR3 is CASSAGQGQPQHF. The DNA of the CDR3 is TGCGCCAGCAGCGCGGGCCAAGGACAGCCCCAGCATTTT.

In the case of this clone: This likely comes from a read error, as the CDR3 has no conserved phenylalanine or tryptophan at its end. It is unclear where the CDR3 begins or ends on the DNA, so no DNA is shown, and the CDR3 is as TCRdb lists it. The V and J genes are TRBV21-1 and TRBJ1-3. TRBV21-1 is a pseudogene segment. The CDR3 spans 12 residues, counting both ends. CDR3 amino acids: CASSPWEGDIRI.

The CDR3 reads CASSPGLTNQADTQYF. The CDR3 bases are TGCGCCAGCAGCCCCGGACTGACGAACCAGGCGGATACGCAGTATTTT. This chain links TRBV5-1 with TRBJ2-3; the D gene is possibly TRBD2 (5 bases). CDR3 size: 16 residues. V was cut by 4 bases and J by 6 bases, with 21 bases left in between. Germline-derived CDR1 and CDR2 are SGHRS and YFSETQ.

The V call is TRBV7-8, the J call TRBJ1-2, with 7 bases aligning to TRBD1. The CDR3 sequence is 15 residues long. Germline loops: CDR1 SGHVS, CDR2 FQNEAQ. Trimming at V came to 5 bases and at J to 4 bases, leaving 10 bases not matched to a gene. The CDR3 DNA sequence: TGTGCCAGCAGCCCCTTGACAGGGTGGCTCTATGGCTACACCTTC. Encoded protein: CASSPLTGWLYGYTF.

The chain is built from TRBV30 and TRBJ1-3, with D unresolved. The V end lost 7 bases, the J end lost 4 bases, and 11 bases lay between the germline ends. The length of the CDR3 is 12 residues. Germline V CDR1 and CDR2: GTSNPN, SVGIG (reference sequence). In nucleotides, the CDR3 is TGTGCCTCCCACCCGGGGGGAAACACCATATATTTT. Protein product: CASHPGGNTIYF.

The chain employs TRBV30 and TRBJ1-6; D uncertain. CDR3 length: 13 residues. Germline V CDR1 and CDR2: GTSNPN, SVGIG (reference sequence). The V gene lost 4 bases and the J gene lost 5 bases, with 9 bases spanning the gap. The CDR3, as DNA: TGTGCCTGGAATCAAGGGAATAATTCACCCCTCCACTTT. As protein: CAWNQGNNSPLHF.

The V gene is TRBV6-5, the J gene TRBJ2-2, with TRBD2 identical over 9 bases. The CDR3 length is 15 residues. J gave up 1 base and V 6 bases, and 3 bases lay outside the gene matches. The germline gives CDR1 MNHEY, CDR2 SVGAGI. The CDR3 nucleotides are TGTGCCAGCAGATTAGCGGGGGAGAACACCGGGGAGCTGTTTTTT. This gives the protein CASRLAGENTGELFF.

The rearrangement uses TRBV5-1 and TRBJ2-1, with TRBD2 identical over 8 bases. Germline V gives CDR1 SGHRS, CDR2 YFSETQ. This CDR3 region has 14 residues. With V trimmed by 4 bases and J by 6 bases, 6 bases remained unmatched. The chain's CDR3 is CASSPLAGTNEQFF. The CDR3 DNA is TGCGCCAGCAGCCCTTTAGCGGGGACCAATGAGCAGTTCTTC.

The rearrangement uses TRBV7-9 and TRBJ2-2; D call uncertain. V dropped 8 bases and J dropped 4 bases, with 14 bases sitting between them. The CDR3 runs 14 residues. CDR1 and CDR2 (germline): SEHNR, FQNEAQ (reference sequence). The CDR3: CASSKGRSTGELFF. The CDR3 DNA follows: TGTGCCAGCTCCAAGGGTCGTAGCACCGGGGAGCTGTTTTTT.

This sequence joins TRBV5-1 and TRBJ2-3; tentative D call: TRBD2 (5 bases). CDR1 and CDR2 from the germline V gene are SGHRS and YFSETQ. The V end lost 4 bases, the J end lost 4 bases, and 10 bases lay between the germline ends. The length of the CDR3 is 13 residues. The chain's CDR3 is CASSVLAADTQYF. The CDR3 DNA follows: TGCGCCAGCAGCGTCCTAGCTGCAGATACGCAGTATTTT.

V usage is TRBV5-1 and J usage is TRBJ1-1; TRBD1 matches 7 bases. This CDR3 comprises 14 residues. The germline V gene has CDR1 SGHRS and CDR2 YFSETQ. V dropped 6 bases and J dropped 5; count of bases not matched to a gene: 10. CDR3: CASTQGQGGTEAFF. In DNA, the CDR3 is TGCGCCAGCACCCAGGGGCAGGGGGGGACTGAAGCTTTCTTT.

This clone was detected only a few times. The genes are TRBV11-2 and TRBJ1-6; no clear D. Trimming removed 4 bases from V and 10 bases from J, with 8 bases in between. Germline CDR1 reads SGHAT; CDR2 reads FQNNGV. The CDR3 contains 12 residues. In DNA, the CDR3 is TGTGCCAGCAGCTCGAGGATATCACCCCTCCACTTT. Translated, it gives CASSSRISPLHF.

The chain couples TRBV28 to TRBJ2-1; no reliable D call. CDR3 length: 14 amino acids. The germline V and J ends were trimmed by 7 bases and 4 bases, with 14 bases remaining between them. Germline V gene sequence: CDR1 MDHEN, CDR2 SYDVKM. In DNA, the CDR3 is TGTGCCAGCATTGGTTCGTGGGGATACAATGAGCAGTTCTTC. This sequence encodes CASIGSWGYNEQFF.

CDR3 DNA sequence: TGCGCCAGCAGCTTGGTTGCGGGGGAAAGGGAGCTGTTTTTT. This sequence encodes CASSLVAGERELFF. This chain joins TRBV5-1 and TRBJ2-2; 7 nucleotides match TRBD2. The CDR3 runs to 14 residues. V lost 0 bases and J lost 9; bases outside the gene matches: 5. Germline CDR1 and CDR2: SGHRS and YFSETQ.

The chain carries TRBV14 and TRBJ1-3, with 10 positions matching TRBD1. Germline V gene sequence: CDR1 SGHDN, CDR2 FVKESK. This CDR3 is 16 amino acids long. J lost 5 bases, V lost 2 bases, and 6 bases had no gene match. CDR3 sequence: CASSQRDRGFRNTIYF. CDR3 in DNA: TGTGCCAGCAGCCAACGGGACAGGGGTTTTCGAAACACCATATATTTT.

The V call is TRBV18, the J call TRBJ2-3, with D maybe TRBD2 (6 bases). Trimming removed 6 bases at V and 2 bases at J, with 9 bases between. CDR3 length: 13 residues. Germline lookup yields CDR1 KGHSH and CDR2 LQKENI. In DNA, the CDR3 is TGTGCCAGCTCCCGGGACTTCACAGATACGCAGTATTTT. Amino acid sequence: CASSRDFTDTQYF.

V is TRBV30 and J is TRBJ1-1; TRBD1 agrees at 8 bases. V was pared by 2 bases and J by 7 bases, with 6 bases of the junction left unmatched. The CDR3 totals 13 residues. Germline V lookup: CDR1 GTSNPN, CDR2 SVGIG (reference sequence). The CDR3: CAWSPTGQGEAFF. CDR3 nucleotides: TGTGCCTGGAGTCCGACCGGACAGGGTGAAGCTTTCTTT.

Regarding this clone: One end of the junction varies from germline; a read error may be responsible. CDR3 bases: TGCGGATGTGAGGGCGCGGCTGGAAACACCATATATTTT. Protein sequence: CGCEGAAGNTIYF. The chain joins TRBV28 to TRBJ1-3; D is undetermined. The CDR3 has 13 residues. The germline V gene has CDR1 MDHEN and CDR2 SYDVKM. Looking up the rest from reference TRBV28 and TRBJ1-3 gives the full variable domain: DVKVTQSSRYLVKRTGEKVFLECVQDMDHENMFWYRQDPGLGLRLIYFSYDVKMKEKGDIPEGYSVSREKKERFSLILESASTNQTSMYLCGCEGAAGNTIYFGEGSWLTVV.

The gene calls are TRBV9 and TRBJ2-7, with a possible D match to TRBD1 (6 bases). Germline V gives CDR1 SGDLS, CDR2 YYNGEE. V lost 3 bases and J 9 bases, leaving 19 bases between the germline ends. The CDR3 is made up of 14 amino acids. This CDR3 reads CASSETTGPTGQYF. The CDR3 region has the DNA TGTGCCAGCAGCGAAACGACAGGACCGACTGGGCAGTACTTC.